One and the same sample provided the 16 T cell receptor beta chains below, sequenced in a study of T cell clonality in common variable immunodeficiency. Repertoires were generated with immunoSEQ multiplex PCR, while TCRdb's copy carries only in-frame clones and drops some. This repertoire holds tens of thousands of clones, and none appear only once. Sequenced sample: peripheral blood mononuclear cells. The source of these receptors is a person aged 18 to 75 in good health.

This clone was found many times. The sequenced fragment ends 3 residues before the CDR3 boundary, so the rest is inferred from the germline J gene. V is TRBV14 and J is TRBJ1-2, with a possible D match to TRBD1 (6 bases). The CDR3 length is 13 residues. CDR1 is SGHDN and CDR2 is FVKESK in the germline V gene. Trimming removed 1 base from V and 4 bases from J, with 7 bases in between. CDR3 in amino acids: CASSQGRGYGYTF. The part of the CDR3 DNA that was read is TGTGCCAGCAGCCAAGGCAGGGGCTATGGC.

This clone was observed many times. The observed sequence ends 3 residues before the CDR3 terminus, with the missing tail filled in from the germline J gene. The chain recombines TRBV18 with TRBJ1-1; TRBD1 aligns across 9 bases. The CDR3 loop spans 19 amino acids. With V trimmed by 3 bases and J by 0 bases, 14 bases remained unmatched. In germline, CDR1 is KGHSH, CDR2 LQKENI. Incomplete CDR3 DNA: TGTGCCAGCTCACCGATTCCTGTGGACAGGGGAGGGATGAACACTGAA. Protein product: CASSPIPVDRGGMNTE. The CDR3 reads in full as CASSPIPVDRGGMNTEAFF.

The sequenced part of the CDR3 DNA is TGTGCCAGCAGCCTGGGACTAGCGGGCTACGAG. Its protein product is CASSLGLAGYE. From start to end, the CDR3 is CASSLGLAGYEQYF. The chain uses TRBV11-1 and TRBJ2-7, with 12 bases fitting TRBD2. The read finishes 3 residues shy of the CDR3 end, and the germline J gene is used to complete it. Losses at the gene ends were 5 bases for V and 3 bases for J; bases not matched to a gene: 2. The germline V gene encodes CDR1 SGHAT and CDR2 FQDESV (reference sequence). There are 14 residues in the CDR3.

In its sample, this clone was seen many times. CDR3 bases read: TGTGCCAGCAGTCAAACAGGGGGCGCAGGCCCTTATGGC. Translated: CASSQTGGAGPYG. The full-length CDR3 reads as CASSQTGGAGPYGYTF. The chain uses TRBV2 and TRBJ1-2, with 9 nucleotides matching TRBD1. The read halts 3 residues ahead of the CDR3 end, with the missing end drawn from the germline J gene. The V and J ends lost 5 bases and 5 bases, in that order; junction bases with no gene match: 12. This CDR3 spans 16 amino acids. Per germline, CDR1 SNHLY and CDR2 FYNNEI.

This clone was observed at least ten times. The CDR3 is cut off 3 residues early in the read; its end comes from the germline J gene. V is TRBV29-1 and J is TRBJ2-7; 7 positions agree with TRBD2. V trimming: 8 bases; J trimming: 2 bases; junction bases outside the gene matches: 18. The CDR3 spans 16 residues. The germline gives CDR1 SQVTM, CDR2 ANQGSEA. The DNA read from the CDR3 is TGCAGCCCCATGGGTAGCGGGTATAAAAGAACCTACGAG. Translating gives CSPMGSGYKRTYE. The whole CDR3 sequence reads CSPMGSGYKRTYEQYF.

This clone was seen ten or more times. Read sequence stops 3 residues before the CDR3 end, and the germline J gene provides the missing end. The chain joins TRBV5-4 to TRBJ1-6, with D unresolved. V was trimmed by 9 bases and J by 9 bases, leaving 16 bases between them. This CDR3 region has 13 residues. CDR1 is SGHNT and CDR2 is YYREEE in the germline V gene (reference sequence). The CDR3 DNA, read in part, is TGTGCCAACACTAAGGAACCAAGTTCACCC. Its protein is CANTKEPSSP. The whole CDR3 reads CANTKEPSSPLHF.

There are many counts of this clone. The CDR3 end falls 3 residues outside the read, so it is completed with the germline J gene. The rearrangement links TRBV12-3 or TRBV12-4 to TRBJ2-7; no clear D gene. Trimming pared 2 bases from V and 6 bases from J, leaving 11 bases between. The CDR3 runs 13 residues. This chain's CDR3 is CASSLRNRAEQYF. The CDR3 DNA, read in part, is TGTGCCAGCAGTTTAAGGAACAGAGCCGAG.

Ten or more counts support this clone. The sequence runs out 3 residues before the end of the CDR3; the remainder is reconstructed from the germline J gene. V is TRBV5-1 and J is TRBJ2-1; maybe TRBD2 (6 bases). CDR1 is SGHRS and CDR2 is YFSETQ in the germline V gene. The ends were cut back, 4 bases at V and 7 bases at J, with 15 bases in the middle. The CDR3 has 14 amino acids. The sequenced part of the CDR3 DNA is TGCGCCAGCAGCCTGGGACTCTCCCCGAATGAG. Translation gives CASSLGLSPNE. The full CDR3 sequence reads CASSLGLSPNEQFF.

A remark on this clone: Sequencing ends 3 residues short of the CDR3 end; the germline J gene provides the rest. This chain connects TRBV19 to TRBJ1-6; D may be TRBD1 (5 bases). V lost 5 bases, J lost 7 bases, and 18 bases lay in between. Germline assignment: CDR1 LNHDA and CDR2 SQIVND (reference sequence). The CDR3 runs to 16 residues. This chain's CDR3 is CASSLDRAGKNSPLHF. CDR3 DNA, as far as it was read: TGTGCCAGTAGTCTCGACCGGGCAGGGAAAAATTCACCC. The whole variable domain, filled in from reference TRBV19 and TRBJ1-6, reads DGGITQSPKYLFRKEGQNVTLSCEQNLNHDAMYWYRQDPGQGLRLIYYSQIVNDFQKGDIAEGYSVSREKKESFPLTVTSAQKNPTAFYLCASSLDRAGKNSPLHFGNGTRLTVT.

The sample holds many counts of this clone. CDR3 loop: CSARAGQGRATEAFF. CDR3 DNA (partial): TGCAGTGCTAGGGCTGGACAGGGGAGGGCGACTGAA. This chain connects TRBV20-1 to TRBJ1-1, with 9 bases fitting TRBD1. Sequencing ends 3 residues short of the CDR3 end; the germline J gene provides the rest. The V gene end was trimmed by 3 bases and the J gene end by 5 bases; junction bases not matched to a gene: 10. Per germline, CDR1 DFQATT and CDR2 SNEGSKA (reference sequence). There are 15 residues in the CDR3.

The table lists this clone with many counts. Sequencing ends 3 residues short of the CDR3 end; the germline J gene provides the rest. This chain joins TRBV6-2 or TRBV6-3 and TRBJ2-3, with a weak D call TRBD2 (5 bases). CDR1 and CDR2 from the germline V gene are MNHEY and SVGEGT. V lost 6 bases and J 4 bases, leaving 8 bases between the germline ends. The CDR3 covers 12 residues. The CDR3 bases that were read are TGTGCCAGCAGCCAGCGGTCAGATACG. It is translated as CASSQRSDT. The full CDR3 sequence reads CASSQRSDTQYF.

A note on this clone: The read finishes 3 residues shy of the CDR3 end, and the germline J gene is used to complete it. The chain uses TRBV7-2 and TRBJ1-6, with unresolved D. CDR1 and CDR2 from the germline V gene are SGHTA and FQGNSA. Trimming removed 2 bases at V and 10 bases at J, with 9 bases between. The CDR3 consists of 13 residues. This CDR3 is CASSLRVESPLHF. CDR3 DNA, as far as it was read: TGTGCCAGCAGCTTAAGGGTGGAGTCACCC.

This clone was seen many times. The read terminates 3 residues before the CDR3 end, so the remaining end is supplied by the germline J gene. This chain uses TRBV7-8 with TRBJ2-1, with D perhaps TRBD1 (5 bases). The CDR3 length is 18 residues. The V and J ends lost 3 bases and 0 bases respectively, with 18 bases between them. CDR1 SGHVS and CDR2 FQNEAQ come from the germline V gene. The CDR3 spells CASSFLRDAGLSYNEQFF. The CDR3 DNA, read in part, is TGTGCCAGCAGCTTCCTAAGGGATGCAGGGCTCTCCTACAATGAG.

Many counts were recorded for this clone. The sequenced fragment ends 3 residues before the CDR3 boundary, so the rest is inferred from the germline J gene. The genes are TRBV18 and TRBJ2-3, with D possibly matching TRBD2 (6 bases). The CDR3 length is 13 residues. The germline gives CDR1 KGHSH, CDR2 LQKENI. Trimming cost V 5 bases and J 2 bases, with 8 bases left between them. CDR3 loop: CASSRDSTDTQYF. The sequenced CDR3 bases are TGTGCCAGCTCAAGGGACTCCACAGATACG.

This clone occurred many times. Sequencing ends 3 residues short of the CDR3 end; the germline J gene provides the rest. This chain uses TRBV28 with TRBJ2-7, with a possible D match to TRBD1 (5 bases). Per germline, CDR1 MDHEN and CDR2 SYDVKM. CDR3 length: 14 amino acids. V was pared by 10 bases and J by 0 bases, with 16 bases between. Partial CDR3 DNA: TGTGCCACGGAACGACAGACATACTCCTACGAG. Translating it yields CATERQTYSYE. The entire CDR3 protein reads CATERQTYSYEQYF.

This clone was found many times. The read stops 3 residues short of the end of the CDR3; the missing end is completed from the germline J gene. This chain connects TRBV20-1 to TRBJ2-1; D is possibly TRBD2 (6 bases). The CDR3 contains 14 residues. Trimming removed 1 base at V and 3 bases at J, with 10 bases between. Germline V gene lookup returns CDR1 DFQATT and CDR2 SNEGSKA (reference sequence). The covered CDR3 bases are TGCAGTGCTAGAGCTGGACTAATCTACAATGAG. Its protein is CSARAGLIYNE. The complete CDR3 sequence is CSARAGLIYNEQFF.